This T cell receptor (beta chain) appears in the sequencing data of a study of CD8 T cells in ankylosing spondylitis. Study findings and constraints: Ankylosing spondylitis blood seemed to carry a telltale TCR beta motif made of under ten highly homologous variants.

Germline values: CDR1 SGHVS, CDR2 FQNEAQ. The CDR3 has 15 amino acids. V shed 5 bases and J shed 0 bases, with 11 bases lying between them. The authors made TCR beta libraries by quantitative 5'-RACE with molecular barcodes. TCRdb redid the calling of the 5' RACE reads with MiXCR, one entry per CDR3 protein. The sample shows 800,000 to 900,000 distinct CDR3 sequences, about 11% of them seen only once. A note on this clonotype: Its antigen is undetermined.

The specimen was blood, either unsorted or a sorted T cell fraction (not recorded which). This chain uses TRBV7-8 with TRBJ1-3; perhaps TRBD1 as D (6 bases). The sequence was obtained from a male donor with ankylosing spondylitis. DNA of the CDR3: TGTGCCAGCAGCACGGACAGCTTCTCTGGAAACACCATATATTTT. Translated: CASSTDSFSGNTIYF.